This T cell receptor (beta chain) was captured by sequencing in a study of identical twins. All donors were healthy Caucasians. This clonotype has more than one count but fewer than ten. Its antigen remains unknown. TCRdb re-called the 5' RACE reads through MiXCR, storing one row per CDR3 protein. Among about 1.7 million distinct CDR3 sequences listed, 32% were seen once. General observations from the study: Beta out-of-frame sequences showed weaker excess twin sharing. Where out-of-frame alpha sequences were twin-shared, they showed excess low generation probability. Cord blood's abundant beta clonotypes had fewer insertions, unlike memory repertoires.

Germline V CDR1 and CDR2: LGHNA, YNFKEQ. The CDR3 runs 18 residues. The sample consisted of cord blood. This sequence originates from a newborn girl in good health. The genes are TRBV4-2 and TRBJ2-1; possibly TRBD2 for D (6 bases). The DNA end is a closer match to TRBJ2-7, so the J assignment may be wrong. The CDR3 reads CASSPITLSGPSYNEQYF. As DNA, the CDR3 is TGTGCCAGCAGCCCCATTACCCTTAGCGGTCCCTCCTACAATGAGCAGTACTTC.